This paragraph covers one T cell receptor beta chain sequence. Base quality data are lacking; no much larger clone is found one base away. Other nucleotide sequences in the sample specify the same CDR3. Robust positive staining for Merkel cell polyomavirus Large T antigen was observed by immunohistochemistry in the tumors of all patients. The study included approximately 13 Merkel cell carcinoma patients whose blood and/or cultured TIL contained robust KLL-tetramer+ populations exceeding 0.04% of CD8+ T cells. All patients were Caucasian, with a median age of approximately 60 years and a range of roughly 50 to 85 years. A minimum of 1.9 million cells were stained with anti-CD8 PE antibody, a KLL APC tetramer and 7-AAD viability dye. Peripheral blood mononuclear cells were isolated from heparinized blood by Ficoll preparation and cryopreserved. Cells that were tetramer-positive and CD8-high were sorted using a FACSAriaII and were flash frozen.

Library preparation used the immunoSEQ multiplex PCR assay. Adaptive Biotechnologies (Seattle, WA) carried out genomic DNA extraction, TRB sequencing and normalization. In the paper's pipeline: TRB sequences were counted as tetramer-positive clonotypes only when an estimated two or more genomes were present. Clonality was calculated as one minus the Shannon entropy of productive TRB sequences, normalized by log2 of unique productive sequences. To identify KLL-specific clonotypes in tumors, TCRbeta CDR3 amino acid sequences were matched against the sequences from the tetramer-sorted sample of each patient. Held by TCRdb, this immuneACCESS table contains in-frame sequences only and omits some clones. Under half of the omission traces to an unresolved V gene where checked; the cause of the rest is unknown. V, J and clone size reflect that table, while D and trimming were determined from the DNA. The sample yields roughly 940 clones; 70% to 90% were counted once. The leading ten clones occupy about a fifth of the sample.

This entry belongs to a study of tumor-infiltrating T cells and Merkel cell polyomavirus (dated 2017 in TCRdb). At the level of the whole study: CD8+ T cells specific for the Merkel cell polyomavirus KLL epitope were examined in Merkel cell carcinoma patients. Disease stage at presentation varied among the patients, and patient follow-up lasted a median of approximately 2.5 years, ranging from 1.1 to 6.0 years. Patients received varied, non-standardized therapies including chemotherapy, radiation and immunotherapies. An average of approximately 710 cells (range 350-8,000) was sorted from blood, and an average of approximately 5,800 cells (range 1,844-12,799) was sorted from TIL. TRB sequencing covered KLL-tetramer-sorted cells from blood or tumor-infiltrating lymphocytes in approximately 15 samples, plus 12 matched whole-tumor samples. Across the study, one tumor sample was obtained as a frozen nodal tumor digest and one as a flash-frozen core biopsy of a metastasis. What the authors observed across the whole study: A significant MCC-specific survival advantage (P = 0.0051) was associated with tumors having more unique KLL-specific clonotypes (roughly 5-108 vs 0-3). Significantly improved MCC-specific survival was associated with a higher fraction of KLL-specific T cells within tumors (about 1.9-20% versus about 0-0.14%). Only a single viral epitope was studied, so T cells against other Merkel cell polyomavirus epitopes were not captured. The small sample size of the study (n ≈ 12 patients) is a limitation. KLL-specific TRB repertoires proved diverse and largely private: among nearly 400 unique sequences, only one clonotype was public, and two patients shared that clonotype.

From its cysteine to its phenylalanine, the CDR3 spans 17 amino acids. Here the CDR3 DNA is all that survives: 51 bases in frame from base 1. V has 4 bases trimmed and J has 0 bases trimmed; junction bases matching no gene number 9. CDR1 and CDR2 (SGHVS, FNYEAQ) derive from the germline V gene. Sequencing was done on a sample of Merkel cell polyomavirus peptide tetramer+ CD8+ T cells sorted from blood. The label giving this sample's cell subset or site can be read as: CD8+ T cells binding a tetramer loaded with the MCPyV common T-antigen KLL epitope. The chain was built from TRBV7-6 and TRBJ1-1, and 9 bases in between align with TRBD1. The receptor's source is a man in his 60s with Merkel cell carcinoma. The DNA sequence reads TGTGCCAGCAGCTCACAAACAGGGGGCAAAATGAACACTGAAGCTTTCTTT. This is translated as CASSSQTGGKMNTEAFF. The variable domain in full, with residues beyond the CDR3 obtained from the reference TRBV7-6 and TRBJ1-1 genes, is GAGVSQSPRYKVTKRGQDVALRCDPISGHVSLYWYRQALGQGPEFLTYFNYEAQQDKSGLPNDRFSAERPEGSISTLTIQRTEQRDSAMYRCASSSQTGGKMNTEAFFGQGTRLTVV.